The clone carrying this T cell receptor (beta chain) has a single count. The data stem from a study of cytomegalovirus exposure and HLA in healthy donors. PCR primers comprised 60 Vbeta and 13 Jbeta primers. The protocol was immunoSEQ multiplex PCR, while the TCRdb copy is restricted to in-frame clones and leaves out a portion. In the table there are approximately 190,000 clones, roughly 70% of which are singletons. Each donor was healthy, and each was a bone marrow donor. This TCR was recovered from a middle-aged man in good health and CMV-seropositive. The sample consisted of PBMCs.

CDR3 bases: TGTGCCAGCAGTGAATACCTCGTATCAGCGCAGCATTTT. Its translation is CASSEYLVSAQHF. The chain carries TRBV6-1 and TRBJ1-5, with D unclear. Germline CDR1 and CDR2: MNHNS and SASEGT. V was trimmed by 2 bases and J by 13 bases, leaving 15 bases between them. This CDR3 has 13 residues.